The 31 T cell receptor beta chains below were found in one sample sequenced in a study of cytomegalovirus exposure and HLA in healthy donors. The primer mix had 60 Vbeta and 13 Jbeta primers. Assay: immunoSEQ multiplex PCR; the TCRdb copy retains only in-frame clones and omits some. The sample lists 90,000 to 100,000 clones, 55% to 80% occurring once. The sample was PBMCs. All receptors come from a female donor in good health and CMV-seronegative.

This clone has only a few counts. DNA for the CDR3: TGTGCCAGTAGTATAGCCGGACTAGCCTCCGAGCAGTACTTC. As protein: CASSIAGLASEQYF. The chain couples TRBV19 to TRBJ2-7, with 8 positions matching TRBD2. CDR1 LNHDA and CDR2 SQIVND come from the germline V gene (reference sequence). This CDR3 is built from 14 residues. The V and J ends lost 1 base and 6 bases, in that order; junction bases with no gene match: 5.

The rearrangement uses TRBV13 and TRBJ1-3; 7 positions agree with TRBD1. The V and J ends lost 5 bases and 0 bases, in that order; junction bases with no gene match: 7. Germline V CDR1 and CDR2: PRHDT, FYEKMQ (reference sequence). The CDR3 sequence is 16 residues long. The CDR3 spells CASSIGTAPSGNTIYF. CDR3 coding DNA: TGTGCCAGCAGCATCGGGACAGCTCCCTCTGGAAACACCATATATTTT.

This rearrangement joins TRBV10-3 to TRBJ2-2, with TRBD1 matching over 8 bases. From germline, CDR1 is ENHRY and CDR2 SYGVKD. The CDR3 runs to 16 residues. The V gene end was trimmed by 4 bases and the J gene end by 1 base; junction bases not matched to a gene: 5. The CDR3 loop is CAISGQGFLNTGELFF. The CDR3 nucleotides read TGTGCCATCAGTGGACAGGGGTTCTTGAACACCGGGGAGCTGTTTTTT.

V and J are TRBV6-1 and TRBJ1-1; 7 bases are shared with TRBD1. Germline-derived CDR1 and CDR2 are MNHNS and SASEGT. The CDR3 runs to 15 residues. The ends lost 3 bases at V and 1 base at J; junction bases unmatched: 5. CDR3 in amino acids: CASSDRGRSNTEAFF. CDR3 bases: TGTGCCAGCAGTGACAGGGGGAGATCGAACACTGAAGCTTTCTTT.

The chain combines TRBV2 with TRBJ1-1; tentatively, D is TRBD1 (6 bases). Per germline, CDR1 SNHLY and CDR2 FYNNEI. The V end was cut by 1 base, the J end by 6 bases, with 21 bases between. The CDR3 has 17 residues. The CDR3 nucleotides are TGTGCCAGCAGTGAAGTAGGAGCAGGGGAAGTTTACGCTGAAGCTTTCTTT. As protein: CASSEVGAGEVYAEAFF.

The CDR3 nucleotides read TGTGCCAGCAGGGACTCTCCGGGACTAGCGTACTACGAGCAGTACTTC. Protein sequence: CASRDSPGLAYYEQYF. This chain uses TRBV5-6 with TRBJ2-7, with 10 nucleotides matching TRBD2. There are 16 residues in the CDR3. V lost 5 bases to trimming and J lost 3 bases; unmatched junction nucleotides: 11. Germline V gives CDR1 SGHDT, CDR2 YYEEEE.

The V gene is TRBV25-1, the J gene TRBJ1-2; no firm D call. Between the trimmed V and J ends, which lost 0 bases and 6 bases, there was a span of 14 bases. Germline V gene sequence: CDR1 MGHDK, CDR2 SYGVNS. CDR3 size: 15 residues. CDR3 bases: TGTGCCAGCAGTGAATACTCGGGTCGCAGAGATGGCTACACCTTC. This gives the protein CASSEYSGRRDGYTF.

CDR3 coding DNA: TGTGCCAGCGGATACAATACAGGGTACGAGCAGTACTTC. Its translation is CASGYNTGYEQYF. The chain uses TRBV7-6 and TRBJ2-7; D perhaps matches TRBD1 (6 bases). Trimming cost V 8 bases and J 4 bases, with 15 bases left between them. This CDR3 has 13 residues. Germline assignment: CDR1 SGHVS and CDR2 FNYEAQ.

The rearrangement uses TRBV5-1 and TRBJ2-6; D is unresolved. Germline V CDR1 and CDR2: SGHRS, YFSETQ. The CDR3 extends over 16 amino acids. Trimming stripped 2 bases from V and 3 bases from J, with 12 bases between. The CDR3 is CASSFTPIGGANVLTF. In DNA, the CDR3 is TGCGCCAGCAGCTTTACGCCTATTGGTGGGGCCAACGTCCTGACTTTC.

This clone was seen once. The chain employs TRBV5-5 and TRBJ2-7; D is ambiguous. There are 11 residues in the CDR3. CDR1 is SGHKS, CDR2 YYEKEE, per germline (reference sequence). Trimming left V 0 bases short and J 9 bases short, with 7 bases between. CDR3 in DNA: TGTGCCAGCAGCTTGGGGGCAGGGCAGTACTTC. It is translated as CASSLGAGQYF.

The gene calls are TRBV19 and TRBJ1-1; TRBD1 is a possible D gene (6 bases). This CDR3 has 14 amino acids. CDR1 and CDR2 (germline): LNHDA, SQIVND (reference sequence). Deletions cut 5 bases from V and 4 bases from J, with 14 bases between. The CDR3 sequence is CASSLQGLSTEAFF. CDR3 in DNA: TGTGCCAGTAGTCTACAGGGTTTGAGCACTGAAGCTTTCTTT.

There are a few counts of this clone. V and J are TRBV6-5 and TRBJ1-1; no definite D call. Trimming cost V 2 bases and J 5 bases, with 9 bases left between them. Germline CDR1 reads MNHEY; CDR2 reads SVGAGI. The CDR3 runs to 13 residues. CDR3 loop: CASSYPGQTEAFF. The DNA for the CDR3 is TGTGCCAGCAGTTACCCAGGTCAGACTGAAGCTTTCTTT.

The CDR3 nucleotides are TGCGCCAGCAGCTTGATGGGGGCCGAGCAAGAGACCCAGTACTTC. Translation: CASSLMGAEQETQYF. The chain recombines TRBV5-1 with TRBJ2-5; D might be TRBD1 (6 bases). There are 15 residues in the CDR3. V was trimmed by 1 base and J by 2 bases, leaving 12 bases between them. Germline CDR1 and CDR2: SGHRS and YFSETQ.

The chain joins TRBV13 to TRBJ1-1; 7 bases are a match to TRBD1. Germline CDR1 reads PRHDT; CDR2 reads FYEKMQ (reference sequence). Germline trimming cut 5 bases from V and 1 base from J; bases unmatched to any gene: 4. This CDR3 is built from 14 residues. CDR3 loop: CASSQDRSNTEAFF. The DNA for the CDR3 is TGTGCCAGCAGCCAGGACAGGTCGAACACTGAAGCTTTCTTT.

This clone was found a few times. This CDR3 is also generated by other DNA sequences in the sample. In DNA, the CDR3 is TGTGCCTGGAGTGTAGGCGGGGGCACTGAAGCTTTCTTT. It codes for CAWSVGGGTEAFF. This chain links TRBV30 with TRBJ1-1; a possible D gene is TRBD1 (5 bases). In germline, CDR1 is GTSNPN, CDR2 SVGIG (reference sequence). This CDR3 spans 13 amino acids. The V end was cut by 0 bases, the J end by 4 bases, with 9 bases between.

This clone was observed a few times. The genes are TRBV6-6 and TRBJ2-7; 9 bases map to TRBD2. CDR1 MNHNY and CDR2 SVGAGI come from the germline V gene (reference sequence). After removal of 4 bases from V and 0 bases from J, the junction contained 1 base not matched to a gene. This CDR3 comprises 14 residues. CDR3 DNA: TGTGCCAGCAGTTCTAGCGGGGCCTCCTACGAGCAGTACTTC. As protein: CASSSSGASYEQYF.

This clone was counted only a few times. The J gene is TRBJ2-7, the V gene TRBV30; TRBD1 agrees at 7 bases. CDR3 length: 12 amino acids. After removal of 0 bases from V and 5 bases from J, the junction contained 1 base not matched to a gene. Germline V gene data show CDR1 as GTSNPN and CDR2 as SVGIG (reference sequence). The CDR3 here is CAWSVQGNEQYF. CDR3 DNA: TGTGCCTGGAGTGTACAGGGGAACGAGCAGTACTTC.

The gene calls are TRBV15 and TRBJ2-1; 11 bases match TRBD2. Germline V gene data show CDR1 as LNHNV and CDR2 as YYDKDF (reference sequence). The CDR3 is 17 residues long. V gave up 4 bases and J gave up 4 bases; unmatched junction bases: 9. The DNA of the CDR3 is TGTGCCACCAGCAATCCCGGGACTAGCGGAGTTTACAATGAGCAGTTCTTC. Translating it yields CATSNPGTSGVYNEQFF.

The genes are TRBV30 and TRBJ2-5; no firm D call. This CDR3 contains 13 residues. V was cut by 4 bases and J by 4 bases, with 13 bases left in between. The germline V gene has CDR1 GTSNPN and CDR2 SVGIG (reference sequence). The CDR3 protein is CAWTLVFGETQYF. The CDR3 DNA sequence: TGTGCCTGGACCCTAGTTTTTGGAGAGACCCAGTACTTC.

This CDR3 is CASSSGLAGGRETQYF. The CDR3 bases are TGTGCCAGCAGCTCAGGACTAGCGGGAGGGCGTGAGACCCAGTACTTC. The J gene is TRBJ2-5, the V gene TRBV7-2; TRBD2 aligns across 15 bases. Unmatched junction bases numbered 5, after V lost 4 bases and J lost 5 bases. CDR1 is SGHTA and CDR2 is FQGNSA in the germline V gene. This CDR3 has 16 residues. Together with reference TRBV7-2 and TRBJ2-5, the CDR3 gives the full variable domain: GAGVSQSPSNKVTEKGKDVELRCDPISGHTALYWYRQSLGQGLEFLIYFQGNSAPDKSGLPSDRFSAERTGGSVSTLTIQRTQQEDSAVYLCASSSGLAGGRETQYFGPGTRLLVL.

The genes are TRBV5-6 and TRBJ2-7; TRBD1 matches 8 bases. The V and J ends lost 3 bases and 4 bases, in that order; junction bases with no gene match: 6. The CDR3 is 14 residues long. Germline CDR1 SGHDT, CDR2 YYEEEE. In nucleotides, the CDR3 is TGTGCCAGCAGCTGGGGGACAGGAAGTTACGAGCAGTACTTC. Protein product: CASSWGTGSYEQYF.

This chain's CDR3 is CASSLNRGNEQYF. CDR3 nucleotides: TGTGCCAGCTCCCTCAACCGGGGGAACGAGCAGTACTTC. The chain couples TRBV6-1 to TRBJ2-7; tentative D call: TRBD2 (6 bases). Germline-derived CDR1 and CDR2 are MNHNS and SASEGT. CDR3 size: 13 residues. The V end lost 8 bases, the J end lost 5 bases, and 16 bases lay between the germline ends.

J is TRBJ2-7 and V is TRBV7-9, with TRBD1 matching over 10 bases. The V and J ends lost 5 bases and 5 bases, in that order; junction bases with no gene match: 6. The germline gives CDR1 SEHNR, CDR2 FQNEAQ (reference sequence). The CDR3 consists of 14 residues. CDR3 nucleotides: TGTGCCAGCAGCCGCGGGACAGGGGTCCACGAGCAGTACTTC. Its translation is CASSRGTGVHEQYF.

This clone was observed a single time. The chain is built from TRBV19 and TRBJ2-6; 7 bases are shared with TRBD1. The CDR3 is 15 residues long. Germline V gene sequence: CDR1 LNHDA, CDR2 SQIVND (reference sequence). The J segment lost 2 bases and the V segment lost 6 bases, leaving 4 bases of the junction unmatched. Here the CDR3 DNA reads TGTGCCAGTAGGATCGACAGGGCTGGGGCCAACGTCCTGACTTTC. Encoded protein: CASRIDRAGANVLTF.

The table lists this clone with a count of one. The CDR3 DNA sequence: TGTGCCAGCAGCCAAGATTGGGCAGGGCGGCGGCAAAAACTGTTTTTT. Protein: CASSQDWAGRRQKLFF. The V gene is TRBV14, the J gene TRBJ1-4; maybe TRBD1 (5 bases). The CDR3 runs to 16 residues. The V gene's germline CDR1 is SGHDN and CDR2 FVKESK. Between the trimmed V and J ends, which lost 0 bases and 9 bases, there was a span of 17 bases.

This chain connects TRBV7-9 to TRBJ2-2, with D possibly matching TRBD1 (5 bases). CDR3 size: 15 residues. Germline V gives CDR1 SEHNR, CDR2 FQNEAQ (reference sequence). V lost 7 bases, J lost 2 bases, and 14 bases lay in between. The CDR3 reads CASTPPDINTGELFF. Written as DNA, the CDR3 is TGTGCCAGCACCCCACCGGACATAAACACCGGGGAGCTGTTTTTT.

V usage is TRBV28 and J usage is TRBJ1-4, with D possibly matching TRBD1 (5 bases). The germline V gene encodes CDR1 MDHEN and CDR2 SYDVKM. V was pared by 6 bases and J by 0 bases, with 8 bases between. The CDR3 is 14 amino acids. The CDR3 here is CASSPGSTNEKLFF. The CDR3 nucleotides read TGTGCCAGCAGCCCAGGGTCAACTAATGAAAAACTGTTTTTT. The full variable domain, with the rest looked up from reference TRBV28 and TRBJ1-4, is DVKVTQSSRYLVKRTGEKVFLECVQDMDHENMFWYRQDPGLGLRLIYFSYDVKMKEKGDIPEGYSVSREKKERFSLILESASTNQTSMYLCASSPGSTNEKLFFGSGTQLSVL.

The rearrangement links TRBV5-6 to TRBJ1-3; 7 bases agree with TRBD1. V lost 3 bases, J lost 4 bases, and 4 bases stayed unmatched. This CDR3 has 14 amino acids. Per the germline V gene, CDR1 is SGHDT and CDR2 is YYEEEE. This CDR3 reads CASSYDRAGNTIYF. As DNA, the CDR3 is TGTGCCAGCAGCTACGACAGGGCCGGAAACACCATATATTTT.

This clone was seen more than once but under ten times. In DNA form, the CDR3 reads TGTGCCAGCAGACAGACAGGTTCTAATGAAAAACTGTTTTTT. Amino acid sequence: CASRQTGSNEKLFF. The chain carries TRBV6-5 and TRBJ1-4; tentative D call: TRBD1 (6 bases). CDR3 length: 14 residues. The germline CDR1 and CDR2 sequences are MNHEY and SVGAGI. V shed 6 bases and J shed 3 bases, with 11 bases lying between them.

Here the CDR3 reads CASSQVGSDEAFF. As DNA, the CDR3 is TGTGCCAGCAGCCAGGTTGGTTCGGATGAAGCTTTCTTT. V and J are TRBV9 and TRBJ1-1; D gene ambiguous. Germline V gives CDR1 SGDLS, CDR2 YYNGEE. CDR3 size: 13 residues. Deletions cut 4 bases from V and 7 bases from J, with 14 bases between. Based on the CDR3 plus reference TRBV9 and TRBJ1-1, the full variable domain is DSGVTQTPKHLITATGQRVTLRCSPRSGDLSVYWYQQSLDQGLQFLIQYYNGEERAKGNILERFSAQQFPDLHSELNLSSLELGDSALYFCASSQVGSDEAFFGQGTRLTVV.

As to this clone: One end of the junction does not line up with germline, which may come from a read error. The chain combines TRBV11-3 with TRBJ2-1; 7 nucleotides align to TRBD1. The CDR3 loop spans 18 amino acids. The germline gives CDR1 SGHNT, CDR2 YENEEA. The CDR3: CATSPIFDTGELYNEQFF. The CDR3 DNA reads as TGTGCCACCAGCCCTATCTTCGATACAGGGGAATTATACAATGAGCAGTTCTTC.